This T cell receptor (beta chain) was profiled in a study of blood T cells in healthy people across ages. Study-level information: The template switching approach captured approximately one barcoded beta molecule for every two T cells.

Approximately 9.2 milliliters was the volume of peripheral blood drawn from each donor. Study-level points and caveats: Roughly linearly, TCR beta diversity per million T cells fell as age increased.

Primed by a sample-barcoded 5' primer and a J-beta primer mix, a second PCR proceeded for about 7 to 11 cycles. TCRdb recomputed calls from the 5' RACE reads with MiXCR, one row per CDR3 protein. The table records about 650,000 distinct CDR3 sequences, roughly half of them present only once. The CDR3 consists of 15 residues. Looked up from germline, CDR1 is MGHRA and CDR2 is YSYEKL. The germline V and J ends were trimmed by 4 bases and 1 base, with 13 bases remaining between them. On this clonotype itself: Its antigen remains unknown.

The chain links TRBV4-1 to TRBJ1-1, with no clear D. The TCR was taken from a woman over 75 in good health. The sample consisted of blood. The CDR3: CASSPPRVENTEAFF. CDR3 bases: TGCGCCAGCAGCCCCCCAAGGGTTGAGAACACTGAAGCTTTCTTT.